This TCR beta chain comes out of a study of blood T cell repertoires in COVID-19 (dated by TCRdb to the early 2020s). At the level of the whole study: The collaborator samples originated in the United States, Italy and Spain and spanned the acute and convalescent phases of COVID-19. The sample metadata nearly always contained a de-identified subject ID, COVID-19 status, age in years and sex. Samples were obtained from the ongoing ImmuneRACE study (first 160 participants) and from roughly 1,300 subjects provided by 6 global collaborators. A freely available public database, intended as a resource for researchers studying the immune response to SARS-CoV-2, is where the repertoires were released. Deeply sampled blood TCRbeta repertoires from subjects exposed to, actively infected with, or recovered from COVID-19 were included in the dataset. Where available, HLA class I and class II types were taken from metadata supplied by the sample provider and were not determined by assay-based typing. The material from the prospective study consisted of cDNA or gDNA derived from T cells, B-cell-depleted T cells, or PBMCs. Results the study describes overall, beyond this receptor: The amount of clinical and demographic metadata varied by source and participant and was provided uncurated.

Relative to germline, V is 4 bases shorter and J is 5 bases shorter, with 18 bases between their ends. Spanning cysteine to phenylalanine, the CDR3 consists of 15 amino acids. Of all the DNA, just the CDR3 is kept, 45 bases in frame from base 1. Taken from the germline V gene, the CDR1 and CDR2 loops are SGHRS and YFSETQ. This clone occurred a few times. Its antigen has not been determined. Base-call qualities are not available, and no considerably larger clone is one nucleotide away. TCRbeta CDR3 regions were amplified from genomic DNA using the immunoSEQ Assay, a bias-controlled multiplex PCR. In the original analysis: The number of nucleated cells in each sample was estimated by amplification of reference gene primers within the assay. To quantify the absolute abundance of each unique TCRbeta CDR3 rearrangement, sequence reads were collapsed and filtered. For each sample, productive Simpson clonality was calculated as the square root of Simpson's diversity index across productive rearrangements. Imported from immuneACCESS, the table was reduced by TCRdb to in-frame sequences with V and J called. These copies leave out some clones; in studies compared against another copy, an unresolved V gene accounts for under half, and the cause of the remainder is not known. V and J calls and clone size are given by that table; D and trimming were obtained from the DNA. For this sample there are some 130,000 clones; 65% to 85% appear just once. The top ten clones comprise approximately 17% of the sample.

Each collaborating institution followed its own protocols to collect whole blood in K2EDTA tubes. Collaborator samples were shipped for TCRbeta analysis as frozen whole blood, isolated PBMCs, or DNA extracted from either sample type. This TCR was sampled from a woman aged 80 or over with acute or convalescent COVID-19. The sequenced sample was peripheral blood. The sequence links TRBV5-1 to TRBJ1-1, with a weak D call of TRBD1 (5 bases match). The CDR3 region has the sequence CASSPMGGTGTEAFF. The DNA sequence is TGCGCCAGCAGCCCTATGGGAGGGACGGGTACTGAAGCTTTCTTT.